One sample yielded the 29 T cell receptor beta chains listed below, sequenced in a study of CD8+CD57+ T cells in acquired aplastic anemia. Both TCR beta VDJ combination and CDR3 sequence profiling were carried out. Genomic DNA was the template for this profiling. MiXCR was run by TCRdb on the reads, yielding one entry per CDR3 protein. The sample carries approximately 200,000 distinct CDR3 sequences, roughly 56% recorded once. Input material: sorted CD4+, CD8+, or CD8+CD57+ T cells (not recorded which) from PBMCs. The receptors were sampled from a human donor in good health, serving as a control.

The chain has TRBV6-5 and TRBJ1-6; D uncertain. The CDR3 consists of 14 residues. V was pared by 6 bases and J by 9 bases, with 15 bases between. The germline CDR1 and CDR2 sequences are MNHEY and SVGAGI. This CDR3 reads CASSVGITGSPLHF. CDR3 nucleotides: TGTGCCAGCAGCGTAGGCATAACGGGTTCACCCCTCCACTTT.

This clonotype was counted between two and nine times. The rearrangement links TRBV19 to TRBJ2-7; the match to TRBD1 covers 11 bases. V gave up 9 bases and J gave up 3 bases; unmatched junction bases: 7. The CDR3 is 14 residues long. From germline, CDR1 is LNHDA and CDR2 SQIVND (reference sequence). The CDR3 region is CASKSDRGHYEQYF. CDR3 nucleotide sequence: TGTGCCAGCAAATCGGACAGGGGGCACTACGAGCAGTACTTC.

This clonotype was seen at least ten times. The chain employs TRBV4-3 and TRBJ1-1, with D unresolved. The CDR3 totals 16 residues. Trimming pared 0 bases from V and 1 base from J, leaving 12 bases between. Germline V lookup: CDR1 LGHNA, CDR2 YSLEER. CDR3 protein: CASSQDGVFSNTEAFF. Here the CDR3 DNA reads TGCGCCAGCAGCCAAGATGGAGTCTTTTCGAACACTGAAGCTTTCTTT.

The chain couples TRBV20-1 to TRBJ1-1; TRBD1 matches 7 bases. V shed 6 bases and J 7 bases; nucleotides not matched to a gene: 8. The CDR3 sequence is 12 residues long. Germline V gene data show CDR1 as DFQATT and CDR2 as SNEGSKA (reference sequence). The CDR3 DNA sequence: TGCAGTGCACATACAGGGGAAGGTGAAGCTTTCTTT. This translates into CSAHTGEGEAFF.

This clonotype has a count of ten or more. CDR3 bases: TGTGCCAGCAGTTACTCGGGACAGGGTATGTACGAGCAGTACTTC. This gives the protein CASSYSGQGMYEQYF. V and J are TRBV6-5 and TRBJ2-7; 9 bases align to TRBD1. With V trimmed by 0 bases and J by 4 bases, 4 bases remained unmatched. CDR1 and CDR2 from the germline V gene are MNHEY and SVGAGI. This CDR3 has 15 residues.

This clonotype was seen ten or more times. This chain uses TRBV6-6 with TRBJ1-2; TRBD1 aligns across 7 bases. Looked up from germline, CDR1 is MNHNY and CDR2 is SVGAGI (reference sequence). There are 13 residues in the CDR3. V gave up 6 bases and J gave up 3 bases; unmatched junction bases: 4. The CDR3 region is CASRLDRDYGYTF. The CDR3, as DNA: TGTGCCAGCAGGCTTGACAGGGACTATGGCTACACCTTC.

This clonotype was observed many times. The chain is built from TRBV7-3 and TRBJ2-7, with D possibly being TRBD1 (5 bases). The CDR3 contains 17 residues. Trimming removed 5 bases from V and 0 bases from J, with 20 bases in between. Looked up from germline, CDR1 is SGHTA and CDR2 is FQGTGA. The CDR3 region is CASSPGVLTVLSYEQYF. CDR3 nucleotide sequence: TGTGCCAGCAGCCCCGGAGTATTGACAGTCCTCTCCTACGAGCAGTACTTC. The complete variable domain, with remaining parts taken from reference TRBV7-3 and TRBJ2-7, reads GAGVSQTPSNKVTEKGKYVELRCDPISGHTALYWYRQSLGQGPEFLIYFQGTGAADDSGLPNDRFFAVRPEGSVSTLKIQRTERGDSAVYLCASSPGVLTVLSYEQYFGPGTRLTVT.

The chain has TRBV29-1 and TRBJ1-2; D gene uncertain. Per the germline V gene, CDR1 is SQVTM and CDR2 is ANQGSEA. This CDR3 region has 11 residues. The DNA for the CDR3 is TGCATGGTTGAGGGAGTGAATGGCTACACCTTC. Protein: CMVEGVNGYTF.

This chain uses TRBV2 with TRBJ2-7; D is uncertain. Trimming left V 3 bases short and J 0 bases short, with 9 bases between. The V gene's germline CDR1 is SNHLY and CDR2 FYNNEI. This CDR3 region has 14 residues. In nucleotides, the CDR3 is TGTGCCAGCAGTGACGGGCGGTACTCCTACGAGCAGTACTTC. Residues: CASSDGRYSYEQYF.

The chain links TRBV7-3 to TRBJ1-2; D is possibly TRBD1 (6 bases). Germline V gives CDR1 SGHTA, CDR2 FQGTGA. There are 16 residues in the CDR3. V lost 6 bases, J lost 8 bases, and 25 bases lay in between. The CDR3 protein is CASRVQTGHDLKGYTF. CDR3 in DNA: TGTGCCAGCAGGGTACAGACGGGACATGACCTTAAGGGCTACACCTTC. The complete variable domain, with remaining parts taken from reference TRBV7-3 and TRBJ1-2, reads GAGVSQTPSNKVTEKGKYVELRCDPISGHTALYWYRQSLGQGPEFLIYFQGTGAADDSGLPNDRFFAVRPEGSVSTLKIQRTERGDSAVYLCASRVQTGHDLKGYTFGSGTRLTVV.

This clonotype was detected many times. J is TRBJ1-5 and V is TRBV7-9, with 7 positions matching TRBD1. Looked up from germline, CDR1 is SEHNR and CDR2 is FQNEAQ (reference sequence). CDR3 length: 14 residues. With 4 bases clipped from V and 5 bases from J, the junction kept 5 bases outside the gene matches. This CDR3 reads CASSSTGTDQPQHF. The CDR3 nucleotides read TGTGCCAGCAGCTCGACAGGGACGGATCAGCCCCAGCATTTT.

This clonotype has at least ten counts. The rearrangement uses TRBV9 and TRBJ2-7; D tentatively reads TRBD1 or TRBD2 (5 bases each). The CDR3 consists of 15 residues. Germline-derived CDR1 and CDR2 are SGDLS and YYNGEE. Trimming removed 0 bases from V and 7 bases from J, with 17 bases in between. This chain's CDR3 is CASSVDGTPLEEQYF. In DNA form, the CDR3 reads TGTGCCAGCAGCGTAGACGGGACGCCCCTGGAAGAGCAGTACTTC.

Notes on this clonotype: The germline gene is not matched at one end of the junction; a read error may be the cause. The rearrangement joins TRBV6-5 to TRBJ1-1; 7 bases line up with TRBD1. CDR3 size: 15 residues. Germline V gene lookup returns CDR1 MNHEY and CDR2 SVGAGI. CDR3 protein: CAGSYSRTGHTEAFF. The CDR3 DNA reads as TGTGCCGGCAGTTATAGCCGGACAGGACACACTGAAGCTTTCTTT.

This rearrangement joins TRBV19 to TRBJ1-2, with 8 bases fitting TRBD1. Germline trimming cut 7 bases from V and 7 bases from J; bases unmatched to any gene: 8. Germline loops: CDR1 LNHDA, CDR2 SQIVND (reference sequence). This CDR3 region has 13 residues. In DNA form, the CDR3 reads TGTGCCAGTACAGGACAGGGATCCGGTGGCTACACCTTC. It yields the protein CASTGQGSGGYTF.

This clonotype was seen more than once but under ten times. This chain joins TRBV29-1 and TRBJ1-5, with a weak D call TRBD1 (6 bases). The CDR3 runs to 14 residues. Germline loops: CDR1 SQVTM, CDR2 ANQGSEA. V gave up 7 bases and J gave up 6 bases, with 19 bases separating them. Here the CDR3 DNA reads TGCAGCGCCGGACAGATGATTGAGCTTCAGCCCCAGCATTTT. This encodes CSAGQMIELQPQHF.

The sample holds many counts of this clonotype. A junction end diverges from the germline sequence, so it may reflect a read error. The CDR3 nucleotides read TGTGCCGCGGGGGGTAACCTCCCGGGGGGCGACTTC. Its translation is CAAGGNLPGGDF. This sequence joins TRBV7-9 and TRBJ2-7, with 8 bases aligning to TRBD2. The germline V gene has CDR1 SEHNR and CDR2 FQNEAQ (reference sequence). CDR3 length equals 12 residues.

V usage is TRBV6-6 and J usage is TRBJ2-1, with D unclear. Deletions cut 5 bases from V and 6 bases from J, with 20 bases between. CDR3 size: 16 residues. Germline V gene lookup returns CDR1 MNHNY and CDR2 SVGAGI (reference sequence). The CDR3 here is CASSDRTAYIGNEQFF. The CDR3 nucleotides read TGTGCCAGCAGTGACCGGACGGCCTACATAGGCAATGAGCAGTTCTTC.

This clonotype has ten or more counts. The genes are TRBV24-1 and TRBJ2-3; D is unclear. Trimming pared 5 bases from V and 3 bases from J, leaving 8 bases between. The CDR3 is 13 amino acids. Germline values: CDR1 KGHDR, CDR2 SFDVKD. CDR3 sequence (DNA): TGTGCCACCAGTGTTGTCACGACAGATACGCAGTATTTT. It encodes CATSVVTTDTQYF.

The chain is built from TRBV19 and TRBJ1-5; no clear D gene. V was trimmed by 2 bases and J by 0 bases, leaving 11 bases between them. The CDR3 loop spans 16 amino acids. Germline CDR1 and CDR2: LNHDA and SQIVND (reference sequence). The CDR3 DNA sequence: TGTGCCAGTAGTATATACAGTGGAATTAGCAATCAGCCCCAGCATTTT. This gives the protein CASSIYSGISNQPQHF.

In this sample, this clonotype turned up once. The CDR3 protein is CATSSGQDYGYTF. The CDR3 DNA reads as TGTGCCACCAGCAGTGGACAGGACTATGGCTACACCTTC. This rearrangement joins TRBV15 to TRBJ1-2; 7 nucleotides line up with TRBD1. The CDR3 consists of 13 residues. The V segment lost 3 bases and the J segment 3 bases; nucleotides outside the gene matches: 1. Germline V gene data show CDR1 as LNHNV and CDR2 as YYDKDF (reference sequence).

CDR3 bases: TGCGCCACCGCCGACGGGCAAGAGACCCAGTACTTC. It specifies CATADGQETQYF. The chain couples TRBV10-2 to TRBJ2-5; D unresolved. The length of the CDR3 is 12 residues. Per germline, CDR1 WSHSY and CDR2 SAAADI. V was clipped by 10 bases and J by 2 bases, with 11 bases between them.

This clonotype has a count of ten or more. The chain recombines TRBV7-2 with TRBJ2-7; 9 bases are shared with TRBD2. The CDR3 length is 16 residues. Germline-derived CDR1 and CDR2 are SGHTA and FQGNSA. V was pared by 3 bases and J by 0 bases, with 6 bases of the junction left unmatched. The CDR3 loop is CASSFLGGLASYEQYF. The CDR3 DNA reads TGTGCCAGCAGCTTTCTGGGGGGACTAGCCTCCTACGAGCAGTACTTC.

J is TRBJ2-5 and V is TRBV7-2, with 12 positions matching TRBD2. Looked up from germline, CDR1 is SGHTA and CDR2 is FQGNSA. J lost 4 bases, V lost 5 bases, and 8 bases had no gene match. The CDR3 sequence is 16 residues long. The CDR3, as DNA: TGTGCCAGCAGCCTCCTAGCGGGGGGGGGGGGAGAGACCCAGTACTTC. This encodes CASSLLAGGGGETQYF.

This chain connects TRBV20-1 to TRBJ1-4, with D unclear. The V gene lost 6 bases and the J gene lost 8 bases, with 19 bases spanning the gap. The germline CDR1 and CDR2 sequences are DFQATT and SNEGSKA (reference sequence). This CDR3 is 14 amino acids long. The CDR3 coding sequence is TGCAGTGCAGCCCCCGTCCGAGGGAGGGAAAAACTGTTTTTT. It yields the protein CSAAPVRGREKLFF.

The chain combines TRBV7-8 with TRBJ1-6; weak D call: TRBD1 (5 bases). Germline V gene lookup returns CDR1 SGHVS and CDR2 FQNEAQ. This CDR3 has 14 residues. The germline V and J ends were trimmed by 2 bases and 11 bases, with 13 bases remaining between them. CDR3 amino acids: CASSLKGMEAPLHF. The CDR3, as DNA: TGTGCCAGCAGCTTAAAGGGGATGGAGGCACCCCTCCACTTT.

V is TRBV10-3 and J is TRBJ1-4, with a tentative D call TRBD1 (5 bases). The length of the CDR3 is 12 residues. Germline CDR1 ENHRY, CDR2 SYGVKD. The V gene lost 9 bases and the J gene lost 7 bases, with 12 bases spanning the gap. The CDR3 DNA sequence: TGTGCCATTGGAGGGGATGGTGAAAAACTGTTTTTT. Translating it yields CAIGGDGEKLFF.

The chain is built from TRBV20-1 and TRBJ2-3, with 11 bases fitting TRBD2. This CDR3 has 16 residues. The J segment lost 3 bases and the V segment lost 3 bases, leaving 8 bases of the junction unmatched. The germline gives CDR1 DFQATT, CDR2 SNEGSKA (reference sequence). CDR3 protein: CSASPSSGGRTDTQYF. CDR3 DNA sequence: TGCAGTGCTAGTCCCTCTAGCGGGGGGAGAACAGATACGCAGTATTTT.

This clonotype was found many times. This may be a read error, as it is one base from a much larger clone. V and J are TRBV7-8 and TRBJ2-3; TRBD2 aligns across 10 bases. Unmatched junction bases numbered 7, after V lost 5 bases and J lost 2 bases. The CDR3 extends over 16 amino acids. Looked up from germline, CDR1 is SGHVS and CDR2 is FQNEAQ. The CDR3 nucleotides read TGTGCCAGCAGCCCAAGCGGGGGGGCCTTCACAGATACGCAGTATTTT. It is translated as CASSPSGGAFTDTQYF. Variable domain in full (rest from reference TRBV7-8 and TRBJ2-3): GAGVSQSPRYKVAKRGQDVALRCDPISGHVSLFWYQQALGQGPEFLTYFQNEAQLDKSGLPSDRFFAERPEGSVSTLKIQRTQQEDSAVYLCASSPSGGAFTDTQYFGPGTRLTVL.

The CDR3: CATSRVNRGQGEQYF. In DNA, the CDR3 is TGTGCCACCAGCAGAGTCAACAGGGGGCAGGGCGAGCAGTACTTC. The chain couples TRBV15 to TRBJ2-7, with 9 bases identical to TRBD1. V lost 1 base and J lost 6; bases outside the gene matches: 7. The germline V gene encodes CDR1 LNHNV and CDR2 YYDKDF (reference sequence). This CDR3 is built from 15 residues. Drawing the rest from reference TRBV15 and TRBJ2-7, the complete variable domain is DAMVIQNPRYQVTQFGKPVTLSCSQTLNHNVMYWYQQKSSQAPKLLFHYYDKDFNNEADTPDNFQSRRPNTSFCFLDIRSPGLGDTAMYLCATSRVNRGQGEQYFGPGTRLTVT.